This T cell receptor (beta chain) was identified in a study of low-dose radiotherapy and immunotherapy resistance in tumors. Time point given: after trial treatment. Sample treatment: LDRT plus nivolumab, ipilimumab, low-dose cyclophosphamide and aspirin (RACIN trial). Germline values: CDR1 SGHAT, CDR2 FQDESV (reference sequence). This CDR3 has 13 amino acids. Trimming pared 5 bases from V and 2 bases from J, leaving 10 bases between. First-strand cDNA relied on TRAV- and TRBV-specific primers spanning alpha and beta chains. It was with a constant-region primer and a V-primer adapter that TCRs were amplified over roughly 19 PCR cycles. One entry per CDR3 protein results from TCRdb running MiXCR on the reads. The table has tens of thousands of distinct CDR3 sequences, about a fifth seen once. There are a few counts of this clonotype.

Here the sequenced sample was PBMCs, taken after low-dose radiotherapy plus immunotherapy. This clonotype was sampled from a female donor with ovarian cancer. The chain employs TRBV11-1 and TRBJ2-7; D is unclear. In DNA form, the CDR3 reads TGTGCCAGCAGCACAGAGGCAGCCTACGAGCAGTACTTC. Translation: CASSTEAAYEQYF.